This T cell receptor (beta chain) stems from a study of cytomegalovirus exposure and HLA in healthy donors. This clone was counted only a few times. Its antigen is currently unknown. The primer mix had 60 Vbeta and 13 Jbeta primers. Profiled with immunoSEQ multiplex PCR; TCRdb holds only in-frame clones, not every one. The sample holds 100,000 or so clones; approximately 11% are singletons and the top ten take approximately 15%. This CDR3 spans 17 amino acids. Germline V gives CDR1 SGDLS, CDR2 YYNGEE. Trimming cost V 3 bases and J 2 bases; bases outside gene matches: 8. Study-wide results and limits: Specificity for CMV antigens was confirmed in vitro for a few of the CMV-associated chains. HLA alleles were associated with 18,000 or so TCR beta sequences in a later analysis at 0.05 false discovery rate.

This sequence joins TRBV9 and TRBJ2-1, with 10 bases lining up with TRBD2. Input material: PBMCs. This sequence originates from a middle-aged man in good health and CMV-seropositive. CDR3 in DNA: TGTGCCAGCAGCGGAAATAGCGGGAGGAGCGCCTACAATGAGCAGTTCTTC. Translation: CASSGNSGRSAYNEQFF.